The 28 T cell receptor beta chains reported below all come from one sample, sequenced in a study of beta chain features in type 1 diabetes. Findings and caveats of the study: Researchers report that Type 1 diabetes patients had moderately but significantly shorter TCRB CDR3s across all four CD4+ subsets.

Their target antigens are unknown. The investigators reverse transcribed all of the isolated RNA, so they sequenced expressed TCRB transcripts. Assay: immunoSEQ multiplex PCR; the TCRdb copy retains only in-frame clones and omits some. The repertoire holds about 22,000 clones, about 58% seen once, with 0.35% to 0.45% in the top ten. The specimen was stem cell memory CD4+ T cells from blood. These TCRs come from a man aged 18 to 30 with type 1 diabetes.

This clone showed up just a few times. The chain combines TRBV11-2 with TRBJ2-7; 7 bases agree with TRBD1. V was pared by 6 bases and J by 4 bases, with 12 bases of the junction left unmatched. CDR1 is SGHAT, CDR2 FQNNGV, per germline. The CDR3 has 15 amino acids. The CDR3 DNA reads as TGTGCCAGCAGTAACTTACAGGGGAAGATTTACGAGCAGTACTTC. This sequence encodes CASSNLQGKIYEQYF.

The chain employs TRBV28 and TRBJ1-2, with D unclear. V dropped 5 bases and J dropped 0 bases, with 4 bases sitting between them. There are 12 residues in the CDR3. Germline V gene lookup returns CDR1 MDHEN and CDR2 SYDVKM. This chain's CDR3 is CASSHANYGYTF. Here the CDR3 DNA reads TGTGCCAGCAGTCATGCTAACTATGGCTACACCTTC.

The rearrangement uses TRBV27 and TRBJ2-5, with a tentative D call TRBD1 (6 bases). The CDR3 extends over 19 amino acids. CDR1 and CDR2 from the germline V gene are MNHEY and SMNVEV (reference sequence). V was cut by 3 bases and J by 1 base, with 24 bases left in between. CDR3 DNA sequence: TGTGCCAGCAGTTTGGGCAGTCGAAGGGACCAGGACAGCCAAGAGACCCAGTACTTC. It is translated as CASSLGSRRDQDSQETQYF.

The chain is built from TRBV19 and TRBJ2-7; 10 bases agree with TRBD2. V lost 7 bases to trimming and J lost 4 bases; unmatched junction nucleotides: 10. CDR1 and CDR2 from the germline V gene are LNHDA and SQIVND (reference sequence). The CDR3 runs 15 residues. The CDR3: CASTLESSGSYEQYF. The CDR3 region has the DNA TGTGCCAGTACCCTGGAGTCTAGCGGGAGTTACGAGCAGTACTTC.

The chain employs TRBV5-6 and TRBJ1-5, with a tentative D call TRBD1 (6 bases). Per the germline V gene, CDR1 is SGHDT and CDR2 is YYEEEE. The CDR3 runs to 14 residues. Trimming stripped 2 bases from V and 3 bases from J, with 9 bases between. The CDR3 sequence is CASSLQGNNQPQHF. CDR3 DNA sequence: TGTGCCAGCAGCTTACAGGGAAACAATCAGCCCCAGCATTTT.

This clone turned up a few times. The V call is TRBV28, the J call TRBJ2-5; 13 bases fit TRBD2. V lost 5 bases, J lost 4 bases, and 7 bases stayed unmatched. The CDR3 extends over 16 amino acids. From germline, CDR1 is MDHEN and CDR2 SYDVKM. The CDR3 spells CASSGTSGISGETQYF. The CDR3 bases are TGTGCCAGCAGTGGGACTAGCGGGATCTCCGGAGAGACCCAGTACTTC.

This chain connects TRBV14 to TRBJ2-1; 8 bases match TRBD2. With V trimmed by 2 bases and J by 6 bases, 15 bases remained unmatched. The CDR3 has 18 amino acids. Looked up from germline, CDR1 is SGHDN and CDR2 is FVKESK. DNA of the CDR3: TGTGCCAGCAGCCAACATCTCGGGAGGGCCGCTTTCTCCAATGAGCAGTTCTTC. It specifies CASSQHLGRAAFSNEQFF.

The V gene is TRBV6-5, the J gene TRBJ2-5, with 7 bases lining up with TRBD1. Per the germline V gene, CDR1 is MNHEY and CDR2 is SVGAGI. The V gene end was trimmed by 6 bases and the J gene end by 5 bases; junction bases not matched to a gene: 6. This CDR3 has 13 amino acids. Here the CDR3 reads CASRETGSETQYF. CDR3 nucleotides: TGTGCCAGCAGGGAGACAGGGAGTGAGACCCAGTACTTC.

This clone was picked up a small number of times. The chain is built from TRBV6-1 and TRBJ2-7, with TRBD2 matching 7 bases. The CDR3 sequence is 13 residues long. Losses at the gene ends were 7 bases for V and 5 bases for J; bases not matched to a gene: 8. Germline V gene sequence: CDR1 MNHNS, CDR2 SASEGT. The CDR3 is CASKRDSGNEQYF. The DNA of the CDR3 is TGTGCCAGCAAGCGGGACTCGGGTAACGAGCAGTACTTC.

This clone was seen more than once but under ten times. The chain combines TRBV29-1 with TRBJ1-2; 12 bases are shared with TRBD1. After removal of 7 bases from V and 8 bases from J, the junction contained 8 bases not matched to a gene. CDR1 is SQVTM, CDR2 ANQGSEA, per germline. The CDR3 covers 13 residues. CDR3 DNA: TGCAGCGCCGGGGGACAGGGGGCGAGAGGCTACACCTTC. It specifies CSAGGQGARGYTF.

This rearrangement joins TRBV19 to TRBJ1-1, with 7 bases matching TRBD1. Germline-derived CDR1 and CDR2 are LNHDA and SQIVND (reference sequence). The CDR3 has 12 residues. V lost 6 bases, J lost 9 bases, and 7 bases stayed unmatched. CDR3 bases: TGTGCCAGTAGGCGGGACAGCAGAAAAGCTTTCTTT. Protein: CASRRDSRKAFF.

The chain employs TRBV18 and TRBJ2-1; no definite D call. The V gene's germline CDR1 is KGHSH and CDR2 LQKENI. Trimming removed 1 base from V and 0 bases from J, with 13 bases in between. The CDR3 has 17 residues. This CDR3 reads CASSPQLDAGSYNEQFF. CDR3 DNA sequence: TGTGCCAGCTCACCACAGCTAGATGCTGGCTCCTACAATGAGCAGTTCTTC.

V is TRBV27 and J is TRBJ1-1; D call uncertain. The germline CDR1 and CDR2 sequences are MNHEY and SMNVEV (reference sequence). The CDR3 spans 18 residues. V was clipped by 2 bases and J by 0 bases, with 19 bases between them. The CDR3 DNA follows: TGTGCCAGCAGTTTAGATCCTCTTGGCGGGGATTTGAACACTGAAGCTTTCTTT. Protein product: CASSLDPLGGDLNTEAFF.

The chain carries TRBV4-1 and TRBJ2-7; 10 bases agree with TRBD2. Germline loops: CDR1 MGHRA, CDR2 YSYEKL. Germline trimming cut 7 bases from V and 2 bases from J; bases unmatched to any gene: 8. The length of the CDR3 is 15 residues. The chain's CDR3 is CASTPGLANPYEQYF. Here the CDR3 DNA reads TGCGCCAGCACACCGGGACTAGCGAACCCCTACGAGCAGTACTTC.

This clone came up a few times. This chain connects TRBV9 to TRBJ2-5, with 9 bases matching TRBD2. Germline CDR1 SGDLS, CDR2 YYNGEE. Trimming removed 0 bases from V and 4 bases from J; junction bases left unmatched: 4. The CDR3 runs 15 residues. CDR3 residues: CASSVGGGAGETQYF. The CDR3 DNA sequence: TGTGCCAGCAGCGTAGGCGGGGGGGCCGGAGAGACCCAGTACTTC.

There are a few counts of this clone. The chain links TRBV28 to TRBJ2-5, with D maybe TRBD2 (6 bases). V lost 5 bases and J 2 bases, leaving 15 bases between the germline ends. The germline gives CDR1 MDHEN, CDR2 SYDVKM. This CDR3 has 15 amino acids. The CDR3 sequence is CASSGGLRYQETQYF. CDR3 bases: TGTGCCAGCAGTGGGGGGTTACGGTATCAAGAGACCCAGTACTTC.

The chain is built from TRBV28 and TRBJ2-7, with 12 positions matching TRBD2. This CDR3 contains 16 residues. V shed 7 bases, J shed 0 bases, and the junction held 7 bases outside the gene matches. The V gene's germline CDR1 is MDHEN and CDR2 SYDVKM. DNA of the CDR3: TGTGCCAGCATACCTAGCGGGGGGGGTAGCTCCTACGAGCAGTACTTC. Its protein product is CASIPSGGGSSYEQYF.

V is TRBV28 and J is TRBJ2-5; 14 positions match TRBD2. This CDR3 comprises 15 residues. Germline V CDR1 and CDR2: MDHEN, SYDVKM. After removal of 7 bases from V and 7 bases from J, the junction contained 8 bases not matched to a gene. CDR3 sequence reads: CASIKGLAGVGTQYF. CDR3 nucleotide sequence: TGTGCCAGCATTAAGGGACTAGCGGGAGTAGGGACCCAGTACTTC. Filled out from reference TRBV28 and TRBJ2-5, the complete variable domain reads DVKVTQSSRYLVKRTGEKVFLECVQDMDHENMFWYRQDPGLGLRLIYFSYDVKMKEKGDIPEGYSVSREKKERFSLILESASTNQTSMYLCASIKGLAGVGTQYFGPGTRLLVL.

This clone has a handful of counts. J is TRBJ2-2 and V is TRBV7-2; the match to TRBD2 covers 16 bases. The V gene end was trimmed by 3 bases and the J gene end by 3 bases; junction bases not matched to a gene: 4. Germline V gene sequence: CDR1 SGHTA, CDR2 FQGNSA. This CDR3 is built from 18 residues. CDR3 bases: TGTGCCAGCAGCTTGGGACTAGCGGGGGGGCGGCACACCGGGGAGCTGTTTTTT. It yields the protein CASSLGLAGGRHTGELFF.

In this sample, this clone turned up once. The DNA for the CDR3 is TGTGCCAGCAGCGGATCCGGGACAGGGGGGAGCGAGCAGTACTTC. Translating it yields CASSGSGTGGSEQYF. The rearrangement links TRBV7-2 to TRBJ2-7; 11 nucleotides agree with TRBD1. Unmatched junction bases numbered 9, after V lost 5 bases and J lost 6 bases. This CDR3 comprises 15 residues. Germline V gene data show CDR1 as SGHTA and CDR2 as FQGNSA.

The chain employs TRBV5-1 and TRBJ2-2, with TRBD1 identical over 10 bases. The CDR3 has 15 amino acids. V dropped 3 bases and J dropped 3; count of bases not matched to a gene: 2. Germline V gene sequence: CDR1 SGHRS, CDR2 YFSETQ. CDR3 bases: TGCGCCAGCAGCTCAGGACAGGGGGACACCGGGGAGCTGTTTTTT. This encodes CASSSGQGDTGELFF. Full variable domain (missing parts from reference TRBV5-1 and TRBJ2-2): KAGVTQTPRYLIKTRGQQVTLSCSPISGHRSVSWYQQTPGQGLQFLFEYFSETQRNKGNFPGRFSGRQFSNSRSEMNVSTLELGDSALYLCASSSGQGDTGELFFGEGSRLTVL.

The genes are TRBV18 and TRBJ2-7; D possibly corresponds to TRBD2 (6 bases). This CDR3 has 15 amino acids. Per the germline V gene, CDR1 is KGHSH and CDR2 is LQKENI. Trimming pared 6 bases from V and 1 base from J, leaving 16 bases between. The CDR3 spells CASSRDPGPSYEQYF. In nucleotides, the CDR3 is TGTGCCAGCTCGCGGGATCCGGGACCATCCTACGAGCAGTACTTC.

The chain joins TRBV6-1 to TRBJ2-7, with 16 bases that match TRBD2. Trimming removed 7 bases from V and 1 base from J; junction bases left unmatched: 1. CDR3 length: 15 residues. Germline V gene lookup returns CDR1 MNHNS and CDR2 SASEGT. In nucleotides, the CDR3 is TGTGCCAGCATGGGACTAGCGGGAGGGTCCTACGAGCAGTACTTC. It yields the protein CASMGLAGGSYEQYF.

The V call is TRBV20-1, the J call TRBJ2-7; possibly TRBD2 for D (5 bases). CDR3 length equals 11 residues. CDR1 is DFQATT, CDR2 SNEGSKA, per germline (reference sequence). The ends were cut back, 7 bases at V and 2 bases at J, with 9 bases in the middle. The CDR3 DNA follows: TGCAGTGTAGAGGGAACCTACGAGCAGTACTTC. Amino acid sequence: CSVEGTYEQYF.

The rearrangement joins TRBV7-9 to TRBJ2-1, with 7 positions matching TRBD2. V lost 5 bases and J lost 9; bases outside the gene matches: 7. The CDR3 loop spans 13 amino acids. The germline CDR1 and CDR2 sequences are SEHNR and FQNEAQ (reference sequence). CDR3 region: CASSSTSEGEQFF. The CDR3 DNA sequence: TGTGCCAGCAGCAGTACTAGCGAAGGTGAGCAGTTCTTC. Drawing the rest from reference TRBV7-9 and TRBJ2-1, the complete variable domain is DTGVSQNPRHKITKRGQNVTFRCDPISEHNRLYWYRQTLGQGPEFLTYFQNEAQLEKSRLLSDRFSAERPKGSFSTLEIQRTEQGDSAMYLCASSSTSEGEQFFGPGTRLTVL.

The chain carries TRBV18 and TRBJ1-3, with 9 bases identical to TRBD1. V lost 4 bases to trimming and J lost 0 bases; unmatched junction nucleotides: 4. The CDR3 consists of 16 residues. Germline CDR1 KGHSH, CDR2 LQKENI. CDR3 sequence (DNA): TGTGCCAGCTCACAGGGACAGGGACTCTCTGGAAACACCATATATTTT. It specifies CASSQGQGLSGNTIYF. Full variable domain (outside the CDR3, taken from reference TRBV18 and TRBJ1-3): NAGVMQNPRHLVRRRGQEARLRCSPMKGHSHVYWYRQLPEEGLKFMVYLQKENIIDESGMPKERFSAEFPKEGPSILRIQQVVRGDSAAYFCASSQGQGLSGNTIYFGEGSWLTVV.

The V and J genes are TRBV30 and TRBJ1-2; the D gene is possibly TRBD1 (6 bases). Deletions cut 5 bases from V and 3 bases from J, with 13 bases between. The CDR3 length is 13 residues. Per germline, CDR1 GTSNPN and CDR2 SVGIG (reference sequence). CDR3 protein: CAWEGVGYYGYTF. CDR3 coding DNA: TGTGCCTGGGAGGGGGTGGGGTACTATGGCTACACCTTC. Filled out from reference TRBV30 and TRBJ1-2, the complete variable domain reads SQTIHQWPATLVQPVGSPLSLECTVEGTSNPNLYWYRQAAGRGLQLLFYSVGIGQISSEVPQNLSASRPQDRQFILSSKKLLLSDSGFYLCAWEGVGYYGYTFGSGTRLTVV.

This clone was recorded a few times. The rearrangement joins TRBV5-1 to TRBJ1-1, with a possible D match to TRBD1 (5 bases). Germline V lookup: CDR1 SGHRS, CDR2 YFSETQ. V lost 4 bases, J lost 1 base, and 11 bases lay in between. This CDR3 comprises 14 residues. The CDR3 reads CASSLDNTNTEAFF. DNA of the CDR3: TGCGCCAGCAGCCTGGACAATACGAACACTGAAGCTTTCTTT.